This TCR beta chain is drawn from a study of technical replicates of blood from several donors (dated by TCRdb to 2016 to 2017). Library method: the immunoSEQ multiplex PCR assay. As stored in TCRdb, this immuneACCESS dataset retains in-frame rearrangements with V and J assigned. A fraction of the clones does not appear; measured against another copy, unresolved V genes explain less than half of the discrepancy, and the remainder lacks a known reason. This sample is represented by roughly 80,000 clones; 70% to 90% of them were singletons. The biggest ten clones account for under 0.5% of the sample. The CDR3 holds 14 amino acids from the cysteine to the phenylalanine. Only the CDR3 part of the read is kept: 42 bases, read in frame from the first base. V is cut by 7 bases and J by 3 bases, and the space between the germline ends is 15 bases. From the germline V gene (reference sequence), CDR1 is SEHNR and CDR2 is FQNEAQ.

This clone was detected only a few times. It has no known antigen specificity. No clone much larger than this one lies a single base away; base qualities are absent. The rearrangement combines TRBV7-9 with TRBJ1-1; the D gene is perhaps TRBD1, on 5 matching bases. The material sequenced was T cells isolated from PBMCs. The source is a human donor in good health. The DNA sequence reads TGTGCCAGCACCCCCCCAGGGTACGACACTGAAGCTTTCTTT. It translates as CASTPPGYDTEAFF.